This record concerns one TCR beta chain sequence. What it binds is unknown. The CDR3 has 13 amino acids. Between the trimmed V and J ends, which lost 6 bases and 7 bases, there was a span of 15 bases. The germline V gene encodes CDR1 KGHSH and CDR2 LQKENI. These data belong to a study of cytomegalovirus exposure and HLA in healthy donors. Study-level findings and limits: In vitro assays verified that a few CMV-associated chains recognized CMV antigens specifically.

The primer mix had 60 Vbeta and 13 Jbeta primers. Measured with immunoSEQ multiplex PCR; TCRdb has only the in-frame clones, and not every one. This sample's table has about 74,000 clones. The sequence derives from a female donor in good health and CMV-seropositive. Sequencing was performed on PBMCs. The V and J genes are TRBV18 and TRBJ1-1; D ambiguous. CDR3 DNA: TGTGCCAGCTCCCGCGGACTGGGGTTTGAAGCTTTCTTT. Translation: CASSRGLGFEAFF.